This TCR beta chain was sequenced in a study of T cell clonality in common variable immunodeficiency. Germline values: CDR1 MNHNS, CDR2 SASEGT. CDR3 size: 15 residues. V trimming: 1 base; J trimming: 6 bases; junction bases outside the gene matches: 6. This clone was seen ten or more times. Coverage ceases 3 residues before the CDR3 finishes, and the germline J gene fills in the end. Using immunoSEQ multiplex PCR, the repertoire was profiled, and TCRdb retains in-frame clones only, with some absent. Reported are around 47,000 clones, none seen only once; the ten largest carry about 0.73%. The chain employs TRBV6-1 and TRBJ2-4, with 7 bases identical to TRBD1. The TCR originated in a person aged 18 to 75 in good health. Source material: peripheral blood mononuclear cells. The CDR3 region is CASSEVIDRVNIQYF. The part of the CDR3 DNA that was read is TGTGCCAGCAGTGAAGTGATCGACAGGGTAAACATT.